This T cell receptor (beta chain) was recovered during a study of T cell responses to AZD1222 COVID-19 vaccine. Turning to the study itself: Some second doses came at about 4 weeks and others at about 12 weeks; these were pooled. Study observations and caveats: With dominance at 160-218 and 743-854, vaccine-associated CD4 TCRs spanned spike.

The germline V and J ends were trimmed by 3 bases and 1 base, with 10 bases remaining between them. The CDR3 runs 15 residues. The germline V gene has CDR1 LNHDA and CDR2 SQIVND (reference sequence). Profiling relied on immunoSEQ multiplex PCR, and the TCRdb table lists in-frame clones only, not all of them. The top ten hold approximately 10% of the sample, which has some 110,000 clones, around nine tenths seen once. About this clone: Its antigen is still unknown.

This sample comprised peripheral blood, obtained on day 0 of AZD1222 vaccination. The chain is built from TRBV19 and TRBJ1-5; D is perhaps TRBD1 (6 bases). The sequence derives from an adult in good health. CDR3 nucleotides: TGTGCCAGTAGTATCTCTGGGACAAGCAATCAGCCCCAGCATTTT. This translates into CASSISGTSNQPQHF.